The 5 T cell receptor beta chains below all came from one sample that was sequenced in a study of blood T cell repertoires in COVID-19. The protocol was immunoSEQ multiplex PCR, while the TCRdb copy is restricted to in-frame clones and leaves out a portion. The table records some 200,000 clones, about 85% of them present only once. Specimen: peripheral blood. These receptors were obtained from a woman aged 80 or over with active or convalescent COVID-19.

The V call is TRBV19, the J call TRBJ1-5; the D is unclear. The germline CDR1 and CDR2 sequences are LNHDA and SQIVND (reference sequence). V dropped 7 bases and J dropped 9 bases, with 22 bases sitting between them. The CDR3 loop spans 15 amino acids. CDR3 protein: CASTQLSDHRGPQHF. CDR3 DNA sequence: TGTGCCAGTACCCAACTTTCCGACCATCGGGGGCCCCAGCATTTT.

This sequence joins TRBV6-2 or TRBV6-3 and TRBJ1-5, with D unresolved. CDR3 length: 16 residues. Germline V CDR1 and CDR2: MNHEY, SVGEGT. The V and J ends lost 7 bases and 7 bases respectively, with 23 bases between them. CDR3 in amino acids: CASTPPSSGGRQPQHF. As DNA, the CDR3 is TGTGCCAGCACCCCTCCCTCTTCCGGCGGCCGGCAGCCCCAGCATTTT.

This sequence joins TRBV5-1 and TRBJ2-5; 8 bases line up with TRBD2. CDR3 length: 16 amino acids. Germline V gives CDR1 SGHRS, CDR2 YFSETQ. V shed 0 bases, J shed 1 base, and the junction held 5 bases outside the gene matches. Written as DNA, the CDR3 is TGCGCCAGCAGCTTGGCCCAAACTAGCGGCCAAGAGACCCAGTACTTC. Protein: CASSLAQTSGQETQYF.

The chain couples TRBV7-2 to TRBJ2-3; tentative D call: TRBD2 (7 bases). V shed 5 bases and J shed 1 base, with 22 bases lying between them. Germline loops: CDR1 SGHTA, CDR2 FQGNSA. CDR3 length equals 18 residues. The CDR3 region is CASSPSRGGAPRTDTQYF. The CDR3 region has the DNA TGTGCCAGCAGCCCGTCAAGGGGGGGGGCTCCCCGCACAGATACGCAGTATTTT.

CDR3 bases: TGCGCCAGCAGCCAATTACAGGGAGTCGGGTACACTGAAGCTTTCTTT. Translating it yields CASSQLQGVGYTEAFF. The rearrangement joins TRBV4-1 to TRBJ1-1, with D possibly being TRBD1 (6 bases). The CDR3 runs 16 residues. CDR1 and CDR2 (germline): MGHRA, YSYEKL. V was pared by 2 bases and J by 3 bases, with 16 bases between.